Reported below is one T cell receptor beta chain. Its specificity is not known. Indicated treatment: oral pan-JAK inhibitor, 5-10 mg twice daily. This specimen belongs to a study of CD8+ T cells in alopecia areata. Study in general: The authors scored treated patients' severity by affected scalp percentage. Findings of the study overall: Clonality in lesional scalp, especially alopecia totalis/universalis, exceeded that of normal scalp. Resident alphabeta T cells of normal skin are also sequenced in scalp samples.

RNA was isolated and reverse transcribed to cDNA, the sequencing template. Libraries were prepared by immunoSEQ multiplex PCR; TCRdb keeps only in-frame clonotypes and omits some of them. Of some 150,000 clones in the sample, about four fifths were seen once. The CDR3 is 15 residues long. Germline assignment: CDR1 MGHDK and CDR2 SYGVNS. With V trimmed by 0 bases and J by 0 bases, 1 base remained unmatched. The sample here was CD8+ T cells sorted from blood, taken at week 4, from a patient treated with tofacitinib. The V gene is TRBV25-1, the J gene TRBJ2-5, with 7 bases identical to TRBD1. The source is a human donor with alopecia areata. In nucleotides, the CDR3 is TGTGCCAGCAGTGAATATGGGACAGACCAAGAGACCCAGTACTTC. It is translated as CASSEYGTDQETQYF.